Sequencing of this T cell receptor (beta chain) was carried out in a study of human T cells and chemical hapten exposure. Study overall: Doses of diphenylcyclopropenone went to the patients' scalps weekly throughout the roughly 23-week study.

The time point here: patch test 2, 6 weeks after DPC sensitization. Treatment noted: therapeutic diphenylcyclopropenone sensitization with weekly scalp DPC. Library preparation tagged each individual cDNA molecule with a unique molecular identifier. TCRdb processed the RACE reads anew with MiXCR; each CDR3 protein has one entry. This sample has fewer than 85,000 distinct CDR3 sequences; under 14% occur once, and the top ten carry 1.6%. In its sample, this clonotype was seen many times. Its antigen is still unknown. Study-level results: TCRs exceeding a frequency of 1 in 1000 stayed unchanged under DPC sensitization. The count of PT1 expanded TCRs correlated positively with patch test score.

Sequences were derived from whole blood, sampled in connection with sensitization to the hapten diphenylcyclopropenone (DPC). The sequence was collected from a young man with alopecia areata. Some clones in this sample may be carry-over from other donors' samples.

The CDR3 bases are TGTGCCAGCAGCGACAGGGGGAATGAGCAGTTCTTC. Translated: CASSDRGNEQFF. The V and J genes are TRBV6-5 and TRBJ2-1, with TRBD1 matching over 9 bases. Germline CDR1 is MNHEY and CDR2 is SVGAGI. V gave up 6 bases and J gave up 7 bases; unmatched junction bases: 1. CDR3 size: 12 residues.